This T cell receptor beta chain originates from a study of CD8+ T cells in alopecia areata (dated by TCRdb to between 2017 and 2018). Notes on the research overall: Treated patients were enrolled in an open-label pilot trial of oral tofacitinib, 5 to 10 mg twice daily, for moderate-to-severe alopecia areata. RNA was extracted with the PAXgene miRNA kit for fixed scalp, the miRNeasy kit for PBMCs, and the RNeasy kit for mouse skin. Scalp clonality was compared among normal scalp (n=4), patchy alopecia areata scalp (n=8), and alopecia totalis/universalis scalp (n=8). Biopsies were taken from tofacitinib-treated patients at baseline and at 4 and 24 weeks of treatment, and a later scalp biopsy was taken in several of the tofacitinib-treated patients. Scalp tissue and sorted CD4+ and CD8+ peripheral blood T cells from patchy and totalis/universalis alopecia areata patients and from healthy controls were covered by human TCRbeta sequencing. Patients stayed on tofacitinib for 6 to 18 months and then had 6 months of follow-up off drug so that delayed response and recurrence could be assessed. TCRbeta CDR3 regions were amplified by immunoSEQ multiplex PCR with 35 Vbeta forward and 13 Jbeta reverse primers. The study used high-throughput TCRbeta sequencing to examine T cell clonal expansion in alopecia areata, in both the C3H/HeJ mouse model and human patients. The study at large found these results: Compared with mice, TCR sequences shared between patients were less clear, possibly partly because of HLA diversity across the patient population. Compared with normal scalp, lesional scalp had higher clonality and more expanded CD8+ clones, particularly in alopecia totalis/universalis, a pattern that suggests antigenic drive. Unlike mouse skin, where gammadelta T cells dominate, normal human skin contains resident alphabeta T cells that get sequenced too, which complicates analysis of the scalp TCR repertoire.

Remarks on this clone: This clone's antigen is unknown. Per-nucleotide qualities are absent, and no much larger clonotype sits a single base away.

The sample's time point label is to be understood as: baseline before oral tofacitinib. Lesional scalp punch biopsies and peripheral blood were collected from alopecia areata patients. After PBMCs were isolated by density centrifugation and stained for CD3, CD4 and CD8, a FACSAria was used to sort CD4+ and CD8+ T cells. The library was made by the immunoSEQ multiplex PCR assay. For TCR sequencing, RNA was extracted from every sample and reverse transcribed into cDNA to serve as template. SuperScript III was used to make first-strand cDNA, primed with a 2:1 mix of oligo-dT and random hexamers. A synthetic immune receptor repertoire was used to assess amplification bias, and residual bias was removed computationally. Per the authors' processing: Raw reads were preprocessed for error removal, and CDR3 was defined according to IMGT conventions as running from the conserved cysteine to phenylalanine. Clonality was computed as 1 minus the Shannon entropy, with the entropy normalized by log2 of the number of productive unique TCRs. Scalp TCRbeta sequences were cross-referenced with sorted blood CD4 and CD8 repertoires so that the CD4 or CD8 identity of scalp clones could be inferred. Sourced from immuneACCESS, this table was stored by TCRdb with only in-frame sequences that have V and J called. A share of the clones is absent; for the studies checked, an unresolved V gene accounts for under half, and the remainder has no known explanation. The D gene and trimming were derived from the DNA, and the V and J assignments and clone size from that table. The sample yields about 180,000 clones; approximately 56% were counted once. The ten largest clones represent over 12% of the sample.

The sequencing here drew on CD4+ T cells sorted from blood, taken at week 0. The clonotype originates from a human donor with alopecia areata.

The nucleotide sequence is TGTGCCGTGGACAGGAATTCACCCCTCCACTTT. Its translation reads: CAVDRNSPLHF. The chain is made from TRBV6-1 and TRBJ1-6; TRBD1 agrees with 7 junctional bases. For this chain, trimming is 11 bases at the V end and 7 bases at the J end, and the number of junction bases without a gene match is 2. The CDR3 spans 11 residues, from the cysteine through the phenylalanine. The sequence is cut down to CDR3 DNA, 33 bases in frame from base 1. CDR1 MNHNS and CDR2 SASEGT are derived from the germline V gene.